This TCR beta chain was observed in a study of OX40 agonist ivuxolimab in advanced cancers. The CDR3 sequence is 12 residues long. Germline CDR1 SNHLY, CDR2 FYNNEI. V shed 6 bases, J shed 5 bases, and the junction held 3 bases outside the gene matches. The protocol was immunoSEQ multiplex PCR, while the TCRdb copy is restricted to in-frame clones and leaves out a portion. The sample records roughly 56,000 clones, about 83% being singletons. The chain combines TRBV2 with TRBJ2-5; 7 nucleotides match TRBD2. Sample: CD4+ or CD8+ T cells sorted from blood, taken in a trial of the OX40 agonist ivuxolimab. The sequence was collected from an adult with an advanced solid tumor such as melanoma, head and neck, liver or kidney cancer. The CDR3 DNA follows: TGTGCCAGCAGGGGGGAGGGGGAGACCCAGTACTTC. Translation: CASRGEGETQYF.